The entry below gives a single T cell receptor (beta chain) sequence along with its context. Its matching antigen is unknown. The listed genes are named as in mouse. Read coverage stops 4 residues before the CDR3 terminus; the germline J gene supplies the remainder. V shed 5 bases and J 1 base; nucleotides not matched to a gene: 1. CDR3 length equals 13 residues. CDR1 and CDR2 (germline): LGHNA, YNLKQL (reference sequence). cDNA serving as the sequencing template came from extracted, reverse transcribed RNA. Repertoires were generated with immunoSEQ multiplex PCR, while TCRdb's copy carries only in-frame clones and drops some. This repertoire holds approximately 280,000 clones, and none appear only once. This record comes from a study of CD8+ T cells in alopecia areata. Study as a whole: Skin from roughly 6-13-month-old C3H/HeJ graft donors with spontaneous alopecia went to approximately 6-11-week-old female C3H/HeJ mice.

Study results and caveats: Alopecia totalis/universalis scalp especially showed more expanded CD8+ clones than normal scalp. Normal skin contains resident alphabeta T cells, and these are also sequenced in scalp samples. Compared with mice, patients displayed less clear TCR sharing, possibly for HLA-related reasons.

Scientists pooled cutaneous lymph node cells and sorted them on CD4, CD8alpha, NKG2D, NKG2ACE and other markers. This chain links TRBV5 with TRBJ2-7; 8 bases are shared with TRBD1. This sequence originates from a C3H/HeJ mouse with alopecia areata. Strain haplotype at MHC: H2-k. Material: CD4+ T cells sorted from a lymph node. The DNA read from the CDR3 is TGTGCCAGCAGCGGGACAGGATCCTAT. Amino acid sequence: CASSGTGSY. The whole CDR3 sequence is CASSGTGSYEQYF.